A selection of T cell receptor beta chains follows, all from one sample in a study of T cell responses to AZD1222 COVID-19 vaccine. Repertoires were generated with immunoSEQ multiplex PCR, while TCRdb's copy carries only in-frame clones and drops some. The sample records some 160,000 clones, 88% being singletons. This specimen was peripheral blood, taken on day 0 of AZD1222 vaccination. The receptor source for this set is an adult in good health. Each CDR3 is given with its conserved first and last residue. Fields, in order: V gene, CDR3 protein.

v_gene: TRBV27; CDR3aa: CASSPRGPPIPSNQPQHF
v_gene: TRBV19; CDR3aa: CASSIDRYSNQPQHF
v_gene: TRBV20-1; CDR3aa: CSAPTAYTQYF
v_gene: TRBV12-3/TRBV12-4; CDR3aa: CASTRGPQKLFF
v_gene: TRBV19; CDR3aa: CASREDRANEQFF
v_gene: TRBV4-3; CDR3aa: CASSHRDRGYNEQFF
v_gene: TRBV6-5; CDR3aa: CASSSRGQGNTGELFF
v_gene: TRBV30; CDR3aa: CAWSLDSNTEAFF
v_gene: TRBV9; CDR3aa: CASSVVGTGGRSYGYTF
v_gene: TRBV9; CDR3aa: CASSPRLNTEAFF
v_gene: TRBV7-2; CDR3aa: CASSLTDLNTEAFF
v_gene: TRBV18; CDR3aa: CASSPDFGSYEQYF
v_gene: TRBV7-2; CDR3aa: CASSLGPSGNTGELFF
v_gene: TRBV7-9; CDR3aa: CASSPGGGDQPQHF
v_gene: TRBV28; CDR3aa: CASSFGIGTRMRSSYNEQFF
v_gene: TRBV4-2; CDR3aa: CASSFIGYEQYF
v_gene: TRBV7-9; CDR3aa: CASSLGQGVGYGYTF
v_gene: TRBV12-3/TRBV12-4; CDR3aa: CASSHRDEKLFF
v_gene: TRBV28; CDR3aa: CASSARQGGYNEQFF
v_gene: TRBV30; CDR3aa: CAWSVRGSNQPQHF
v_gene: TRBV6-2/TRBV6-3; CDR3aa: CASSYGGGITQNQPQHF
v_gene: TRBV2; CDR3aa: CASSEANRATQYF
v_gene: TRBV7-2; CDR3aa: CASSSLGRGNSPLHF
v_gene: TRBV28; CDR3aa: CASSQIKRSTYGYTF
v_gene: TRBV29-1; CDR3aa: CSVTRVETQYF
v_gene: TRBV7-2; CDR3aa: CASSPIPVERGYTF
v_gene: TRBV5-4; CDR3aa: CASSYRGPGANVLTF
v_gene: TRBV11-3; CDR3aa: CASSHGLAGGSTDTQYF
v_gene: TRBV18; CDR3aa: CASSLKVSTEAFF
v_gene: TRBV27; CDR3aa: CASSFRGLGNQPQHF
v_gene: TRBV6-4; CDR3aa: CASSVSGHTGELFF
v_gene: TRBV16; CDR3aa: CASSQSNQPQHF
v_gene: TRBV7-2; CDR3aa: CASSLVKGDPQHF
v_gene: TRBV5-1; CDR3aa: CASSVLAGGPPQGQFF
v_gene: TRBV30; CDR3aa: CAWSPDSNQPQHF
v_gene: TRBV9; CDR3aa: CASSVGQGSYGYTF
v_gene: TRBV10-3; CDR3aa: CAIKDRDGTEAFF
v_gene: TRBV7-2; CDR3aa: CASSLVYGGETQYF
v_gene: TRBV28; CDR3aa: CASSLSGQGNLNYGYTF
v_gene: TRBV11-2; CDR3aa: CASSQYSNQPQHF
v_gene: TRBV29-1; CDR3aa: CSVSGPATEAFF
v_gene: TRBV2; CDR3aa: CASSFQGTEAFF
v_gene: TRBV4-1; CDR3aa: CASSTGGVVEKLFF
v_gene: TRBV7-2; CDR3aa: CASSPRGQNAYEQYF
v_gene: TRBV28; CDR3aa: CASSSPYLGLNSGANVLTF
v_gene: TRBV11-1; CDR3aa: CASSLNTEAFF
v_gene: TRBV18; CDR3aa: CASSPTDTQYF
v_gene: TRBV13; CDR3aa: CASKHSMNTEAFF
v_gene: TRBV7-8; CDR3aa: CASSLRALGPQETQYF
v_gene: TRBV7-9; CDR3aa: CASTNTTGGFSGNTIYF
v_gene: TRBV6-2/TRBV6-3; CDR3aa: CASSTSRDRVRGYTF
v_gene: TRBV5-1; CDR3aa: CASSSEILETQYF
v_gene: TRBV5-1; CDR3aa: CASSLFGANEQFF